Shown below are 22 T cell receptor beta chains from a single sample sequenced in a study of T cell responses to AZD1222 COVID-19 vaccine. Only in-frame clones appear in the TCRdb table, and some are missing; sequencing was by immunoSEQ multiplex PCR. The sample has roughly 120,000 clones; approximately 88% are singletons. Source: peripheral blood, taken on day 0 of AZD1222 vaccination. The receptor source for this set is an adult in good health.

This clone has only one observation. In nucleotides, the CDR3 is TGCAGTGCTAGTTGGGTGGGCGGGGGACCAGATACGCAGTATTTT. Protein: CSASWVGGGPDTQYF. V gene TRBV20-1 combines with J gene TRBJ2-3; the match to TRBD2 covers 7 bases. V dropped 3 bases and J dropped 4; count of bases not matched to a gene: 10. The germline V gene has CDR1 DFQATT and CDR2 SNEGSKA (reference sequence). There are 15 residues in the CDR3.

This rearrangement joins TRBV28 to TRBJ1-2; D is perhaps TRBD1 (5 bases). Trimming removed 3 bases from V and 6 bases from J, with 11 bases in between. The CDR3 contains 13 residues. Germline assignment: CDR1 MDHEN and CDR2 SYDVKM. The CDR3 region has the DNA TGTGCCAGCAGTTTGAGGGGCCCGGATGGCTACACCTTC. Encoded protein: CASSLRGPDGYTF.

The DNA of the CDR3 is TGTGCCAGCAGTTTAAGGCCCGCGGGCTCTGGAAACACCATATATTTT. Translating it yields CASSLRPAGSGNTIYF. The V gene is TRBV28, the J gene TRBJ1-3, with unresolved D. V lost 2 bases to trimming and J lost 0 bases, with 11 bases between them. CDR3 size: 16 residues. The V gene's germline CDR1 is MDHEN and CDR2 SYDVKM.

The rearrangement joins TRBV5-1 to TRBJ1-6; D remains ambiguous. Germline CDR1 and CDR2: SGHRS and YFSETQ. CDR3 size: 15 residues. Trimming left V 3 bases short and J 8 bases short, with 15 bases between. The CDR3 nucleotides read TGCGCCAGCAGCTGGGGTGGCAGCCACTATTCACCCCTCCACTTT. It encodes CASSWGGSHYSPLHF.

The V and J genes are TRBV2 and TRBJ1-1, with 7 bases aligning to TRBD1. Trimming took 5 bases from V and 3 from J; bases not matched to a gene: 6. CDR1 is SNHLY, CDR2 FYNNEI, per germline. The CDR3 is 14 residues long. Here the CDR3 reads CASSKGALDTEAFF. CDR3 nucleotides: TGTGCCAGCAGTAAGGGGGCGCTGGACACTGAAGCTTTCTTT.

V gene TRBV3-1 (or the pseudogene TRBV3-2) combines with J gene TRBJ1-1; 7 nucleotides align to TRBD1. The germline gives CDR1 LGHDT, CDR2 YNNKEL (reference sequence). Unmatched junction bases numbered 2, after V lost 6 bases and J lost 1 base. The CDR3 sequence is 13 residues long. The DNA for the CDR3 is TGTGCCAGCAGACAGGGGACGAACACTGAAGCTTTCTTT. It codes for CASRQGTNTEAFF.

The CDR3 loop reads CASSYGQGGGELFF. The CDR3 DNA sequence: TGTGCCAGCAGTTACGGACAGGGCGGCGGGGAGCTGTTTTTT. The chain has TRBV6-2 or TRBV6-3 and TRBJ2-2, with 8 bases lining up with TRBD1. After removal of 2 bases from V and 7 bases from J, the junction contained 3 bases not matched to a gene. CDR3 length: 14 residues. CDR1 is MNHEY, CDR2 SVGEGT, per germline.

The V and J genes are TRBV19 and TRBJ1-3, with unresolved D. The germline V gene encodes CDR1 LNHDA and CDR2 SQIVND (reference sequence). The V and J ends lost 3 bases and 0 bases respectively, with 12 bases between them. CDR3 length: 16 residues. The CDR3 DNA is TGTGCCAGTAGTATGAGCGGTCGGAACTCTGGAAACACCATATATTTT. Protein sequence: CASSMSGRNSGNTIYF.

The V gene is TRBV6-2 or TRBV6-3, the J gene TRBJ2-7; 11 positions match TRBD2. Germline V gene sequence: CDR1 MNHEY, CDR2 SVGEGT. The CDR3 is made up of 15 amino acids. V shed 4 bases, J shed 0 bases, and the junction held 2 bases outside the gene matches. Here the CDR3 DNA reads TGTGCCAGCAGTTCTAGCGGGGGGATCTCCTACGAGCAGTACTTC. It translates to CASSSSGGISYEQYF.

The chain joins TRBV28 to TRBJ1-5, with TRBD1 as a possible D gene (6 bases). The V end was cut by 9 bases, the J end by 7 bases, with 19 bases between. The CDR3 contains 14 residues. CDR1 and CDR2 (germline): MDHEN, SYDVKM. The CDR3 DNA reads TGTGCCAGTTTGGAACAGGGCGGACGGCAGCCCCAGCATTTT. It encodes CASLEQGGRQPQHF.

This clone was detected once. The rearrangement links TRBV2 to TRBJ2-3, with D unclear. The CDR3 is made up of 15 amino acids. Germline V gene data show CDR1 as SNHLY and CDR2 as FYNNEI. Trimming shortened V by 1 base and J by 3 bases, and 11 bases separated the two germline ends. CDR3 loop: CASSEEKDVTDTQYF. CDR3 DNA sequence: TGTGCCAGCAGTGAAGAAAAGGACGTGACAGATACGCAGTATTTT. Full variable domain (rest looked up from reference TRBV2 and TRBJ2-3): EPEVTQTPSHQVTQMGQEVILRCVPISNHLYFYWYRQILGQKVEFLVSFYNNEISEKSEIFDDQFSVERPDGSNFTLKIRSTKLEDSAMYFCASSEEKDVTDTQYFGPGTRLTVL.

The chain couples TRBV11-2 to TRBJ2-7; D uncertain. The V gene's germline CDR1 is SGHAT and CDR2 FQNNGV. The CDR3 extends over 11 amino acids. Trimming removed 3 bases at V and 6 bases at J, with 6 bases between. CDR3 residues: CASSFGVEQYF. The CDR3 DNA sequence: TGTGCCAGCAGCTTCGGAGTCGAGCAGTACTTC.

This chain uses TRBV5-4 with TRBJ1-6, with D perhaps TRBD1 (6 bases). This CDR3 is 16 amino acids long. Germline V gives CDR1 SGHNT, CDR2 YYREEE (reference sequence). Trimming shortened V by 2 bases and J by 4 bases, and 13 bases separated the two germline ends. The chain's CDR3 is CASSFWGATYNSPLHF. CDR3 DNA: TGTGCCAGCAGCTTTTGGGGGGCGACATATAATTCACCCCTCCACTTT. The full variable domain, with the rest looked up from reference TRBV5-4 and TRBJ1-6, is ETGVTQSPTHLIKTRGQQVTLRCSSQSGHNTVSWYQQALGQGPQFIFQYYREEENGRGNFPPRFSGLQFPNYSSELNVNALELDDSALYLCASSFWGATYNSPLHFGNGTRLTVT.

V is TRBV6-5 and J is TRBJ2-1; tentatively, D is TRBD1 (5 bases). Germline V gives CDR1 MNHEY, CDR2 SVGAGI. The CDR3 contains 12 residues. The V end was cut by 7 bases, the J end by 8 bases, with 12 bases between. The CDR3 DNA is TGTGCCAGCAAGGACGCCAGGGATGAGCAGTTCTTC. It encodes CASKDARDEQFF.

The rearrangement uses TRBV7-3 and TRBJ2-6; 7 bases are shared with TRBD1. Losses at the gene ends were 2 bases for V and 4 bases for J; bases not matched to a gene: 17. Germline V gives CDR1 SGHTA, CDR2 FQGTGA. This CDR3 has 20 amino acids. CDR3 sequence (DNA): TGTGCCAGCAGCTTACGAGTTAGCAGGGGGTGGTCCGCAGGGGCCAACGTCCTGACTTTC. Residues: CASSLRVSRGWSAGANVLTF.

J is TRBJ1-4 and V is TRBV27; 7 bases line up with TRBD1. After removal of 5 bases from V and 7 bases from J, the junction contained 7 bases not matched to a gene. CDR1 and CDR2 from the germline V gene are MNHEY and SMNVEV (reference sequence). CDR3 length: 14 amino acids. DNA for the CDR3: TGTGCCAGCAGTACAGGGGAGGTTCGTGAAAAACTGTTTTTT. It encodes CASSTGEVREKLFF.

The CDR3 DNA is TGTGCCAGCAGCGCCGACACGGAGGGGCAGTACTTC. It codes for CASSADTEGQYF. The chain couples TRBV9 to TRBJ2-7, with D possibly TRBD2 on 6 matching bases. Per germline, CDR1 SGDLS and CDR2 YYNGEE. Deletions cut 3 bases from V and 9 bases from J, with 13 bases between. The CDR3 is 12 amino acids. Together with reference TRBV9 and TRBJ2-7, the CDR3 gives the full variable domain: DSGVTQTPKHLITATGQRVTLRCSPRSGDLSVYWYQQSLDQGLQFLIQYYNGEERAKGNILERFSAQQFPDLHSELNLSSLELGDSALYFCASSADTEGQYFGPGTRLTVT.

This chain uses TRBV6-5 with TRBJ1-2, with D unresolved. CDR1 MNHEY and CDR2 SVGAGI come from the germline V gene. The CDR3 is made up of 14 amino acids. Trimming took 2 bases from V and 5 from J, leaving 12 bases between them. CDR3 loop: CASSYQERGYGYTF. The DNA for the CDR3 is TGTGCCAGCAGTTACCAGGAGCGGGGTTATGGCTACACCTTC.

This chain uses TRBV12-3 or TRBV12-4 with TRBJ1-6; D unresolved. V was cut by 6 bases and J by 7 bases, with 10 bases left in between. This CDR3 is 13 amino acids long. The CDR3 DNA follows: TGTGCCAGCAGCCTTATGCCCAATTCACCCCTCCACTTT. As protein: CASSLMPNSPLHF.

The chain joins TRBV7-2 to TRBJ1-4; D call uncertain. Germline V gives CDR1 SGHTA, CDR2 FQGNSA. V dropped 3 bases and J dropped 7 bases, with 18 bases sitting between them. The CDR3 is 16 residues long. The DNA of the CDR3 is TGTGCCAGCAGCTTTGCGTCTATCACGGCACGTGAAAAACTGTTTTTT. This codes for CASSFASITAREKLFF.

J is TRBJ2-6 and V is TRBV6-4; D gene ambiguous. V gave up 0 bases and J gave up 1 base, with 4 bases separating them. From germline, CDR1 is MRHNA and CDR2 SNTAGT. The CDR3 consists of 15 residues. The CDR3, as DNA: TGTGCCAGCAGTGACTCCCATTCTGGGGCCAACGTCCTGACTTTC. As protein: CASSDSHSGANVLTF.

This clone was counted once. The chain's CDR3 is CASGGTEAFF. The CDR3, as DNA: TGTGCCAGTGGGGGCACTGAAGCTTTCTTT. This chain links TRBV12-3 or TRBV12-4 with TRBJ1-1; D is perhaps TRBD1 (5 bases). This CDR3 has 10 amino acids. V was cut by 9 bases and J by 4 bases, with 6 bases left in between.